A single sample is the source of the 7 T cell receptor beta chains below, sequenced in a study of T cell responses to AZD1222 COVID-19 vaccine (dated by TCRdb to the early 2020s). Read against the paper, the sample's time point label means: baseline before first vaccination. Libraries came from the immunoSEQ multiplex PCR assay. The table comes from immuneACCESS by way of TCRdb, which keeps in-frame sequences with V and J called. Part of the clones is missing from these tables; in studies checked, under half for an unresolved V gene and the rest for unknown reasons. This sample lists around 83,000 clones; around 86% were detected once. The top ten clones comprise over 8% of the sample. Sequencing was performed on peripheral blood, taken on day 0 of AZD1222 vaccination. The receptors were gathered from an adult in good health.

The V call is TRBV9, the J call TRBJ1-2, with D possibly being TRBD1 (6 bases). Per germline, CDR1 SGDLS and CDR2 YYNGEE. This CDR3 spans 17 amino acids. Between the trimmed V and J ends, which lost 3 bases and 0 bases, there was a span of 18 bases. In DNA, the CDR3 is TGTGCCAGCAGCGCCTTCCGGGACACAAAGACTAACTATGGCTACACCTTC. Amino acids: CASSAFRDTKTNYGYTF.

The J gene is TRBJ2-5, the V gene TRBV4-2, with unresolved D. The CDR3 has 13 residues. Germline V lookup: CDR1 LGHNA, CDR2 YNFKEQ. Trimming shortened V by 0 bases and J by 5 bases, and 7 bases separated the two germline ends. CDR3 DNA sequence: TGTGCCAGCAGCCAAGATTTTTTGGAGACCCAGTACTTC. Amino acid sequence: CASSQDFLETQYF.

In this sample, this clone turned up a few times. The rearrangement links TRBV7-9 to TRBJ1-2; weak D call: TRBD1 (5 bases). CDR3 length: 14 residues. Looked up from germline, CDR1 is SEHNR and CDR2 is FQNEAQ (reference sequence). V lost 1 base and J 6 bases, leaving 12 bases between the germline ends. The CDR3 DNA is TGTGCCAGCAGCTTAGGGGGGGTACGGAATGGCTACACCTTC. This translates into CASSLGGVRNGYTF.

J is TRBJ1-1 and V is TRBV9; 9 positions match TRBD1. The CDR3 has 14 amino acids. J was trimmed by 4 bases and V by 4 bases; bases with no gene match: 5. Germline V CDR1 and CDR2: SGDLS, YYNGEE. CDR3 sequence reads: CASSRTGVATEAFF. CDR3 in DNA: TGTGCCAGCAGCCGGACAGGGGTAGCCACTGAAGCTTTCTTT.

Here the CDR3 reads CASVKGAKSEAFF. The CDR3 DNA follows: TGTGCCAGCGTAAAAGGAGCAAAAAGTGAAGCTTTCTTT. This chain connects TRBV18 to TRBJ1-1; D is unclear. CDR3 length equals 13 residues. Germline CDR1 and CDR2: KGHSH and LQKENI. V lost 8 bases and J 7 bases, leaving 17 bases between the germline ends.

The chain uses TRBV13 and TRBJ2-5, with 14 positions matching TRBD2. Germline V gene lookup returns CDR1 PRHDT and CDR2 FYEKMQ (reference sequence). The V segment lost 5 bases and the J segment 2 bases; nucleotides outside the gene matches: 7. The CDR3 runs to 17 residues. CDR3 nucleotide sequence: TGTGCCAGCAGCCGTCGGACTAGCGGGGGGATACAAGAGACCCAGTACTTC. Encoded protein: CASSRRTSGGIQETQYF.

The rearrangement links TRBV5-1 to TRBJ2-1, with TRBD1 matching over 8 bases. The V and J ends lost 2 bases and 5 bases, in that order; junction bases with no gene match: 12. This CDR3 region has 17 residues. The germline V gene has CDR1 SGHRS and CDR2 YFSETQ. CDR3: CASSFLQGAVANNEQFF. The CDR3 bases are TGCGCCAGCAGCTTCCTCCAGGGGGCCGTCGCCAACAATGAGCAGTTCTTC.